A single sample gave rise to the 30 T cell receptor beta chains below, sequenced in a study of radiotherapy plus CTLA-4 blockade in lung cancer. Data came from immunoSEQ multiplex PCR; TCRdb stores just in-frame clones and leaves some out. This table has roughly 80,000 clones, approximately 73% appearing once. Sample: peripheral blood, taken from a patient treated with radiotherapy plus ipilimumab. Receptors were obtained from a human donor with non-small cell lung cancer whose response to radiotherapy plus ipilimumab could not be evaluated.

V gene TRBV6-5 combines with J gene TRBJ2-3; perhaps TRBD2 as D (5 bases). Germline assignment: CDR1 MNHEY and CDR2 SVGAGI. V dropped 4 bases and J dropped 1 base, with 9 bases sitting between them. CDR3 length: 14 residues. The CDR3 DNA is TGTGCCAGCAGTTGGGTTAGCGGCACAGATACGCAGTATTTT. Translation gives CASSWVSGTDTQYF.

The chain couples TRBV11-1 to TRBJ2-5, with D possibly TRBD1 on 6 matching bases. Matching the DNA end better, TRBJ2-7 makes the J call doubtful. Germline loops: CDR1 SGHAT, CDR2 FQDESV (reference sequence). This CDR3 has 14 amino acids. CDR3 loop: CASTDTGNRYEQYF. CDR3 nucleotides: TGTGCCAGCACCGACACAGGGAACCGCTACGAGCAGTACTTC.

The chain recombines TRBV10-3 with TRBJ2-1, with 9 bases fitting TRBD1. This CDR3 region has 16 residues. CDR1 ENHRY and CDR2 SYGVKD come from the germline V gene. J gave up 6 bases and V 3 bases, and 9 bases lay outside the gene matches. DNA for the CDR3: TGTGCCATCAGTGATGGAATCGGACAGGGGCTCAATGAGCAGTTCTTC. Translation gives CAISDGIGQGLNEQFF.

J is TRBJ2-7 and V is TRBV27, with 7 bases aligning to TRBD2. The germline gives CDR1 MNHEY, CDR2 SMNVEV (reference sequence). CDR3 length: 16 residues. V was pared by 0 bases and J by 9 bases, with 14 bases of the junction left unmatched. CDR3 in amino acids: CASSLSIGGGAQVQYF. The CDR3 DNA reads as TGTGCCAGCAGTTTATCGATTGGGGGGGGTGCACAGGTGCAGTACTTC.

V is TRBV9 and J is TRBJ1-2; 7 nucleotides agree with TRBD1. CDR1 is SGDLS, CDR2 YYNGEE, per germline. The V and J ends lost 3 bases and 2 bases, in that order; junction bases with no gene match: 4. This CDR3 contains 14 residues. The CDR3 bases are TGTGCCAGCAGCGCACGGACAGGAAACTATGGCTACACCTTC. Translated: CASSARTGNYGYTF.

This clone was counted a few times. In nucleotides, the CDR3 is TGTGCCAGCAGCCACGACAGATACACTGAAGCTTTCTTT. This codes for CASSHDRYTEAFF. The chain joins TRBV7-3 to TRBJ1-1; possibly TRBD1 for D (5 bases). There are 13 residues in the CDR3. Trimming removed 5 bases at V and 3 bases at J, with 10 bases between. CDR1 and CDR2 from the germline V gene are SGHTA and FQGTGA.

In nucleotides, the CDR3 is TGTGCCAGCACCCCCGCGGGGAGTAGCACAGATACGCAGTATTTT. The encoded protein is CASTPAGSSTDTQYF. The chain has TRBV9 and TRBJ2-3; perhaps TRBD2 as D (6 bases). Germline V gene sequence: CDR1 SGDLS, CDR2 YYNGEE. Trimming shortened V by 6 bases and J by 0 bases, and 14 bases separated the two germline ends. The CDR3 is 15 residues long. Full variable domain (remainder filled in from reference TRBV9 and TRBJ2-3): DSGVTQTPKHLITATGQRVTLRCSPRSGDLSVYWYQQSLDQGLQFLIQYYNGEERAKGNILERFSAQQFPDLHSELNLSSLELGDSALYFCASTPAGSSTDTQYFGPGTRLTVL.

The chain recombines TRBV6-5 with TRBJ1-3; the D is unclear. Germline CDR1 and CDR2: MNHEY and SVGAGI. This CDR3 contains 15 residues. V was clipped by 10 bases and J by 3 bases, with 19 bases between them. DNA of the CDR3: TGTGCCACCTTCGGTCAGGCAACGTATGGAAACACCATATATTTT. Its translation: CATFGQATYGNTIYF.

The CDR3 sequence is CASSHHQGANQPQHF. The DNA for the CDR3 is TGTGCCAGCAGTCACCACCAGGGGGCGAATCAGCCCCAGCATTTT. J is TRBJ1-5 and V is TRBV6-6, with 8 bases identical to TRBD1. Germline assignment: CDR1 MNHNY and CDR2 SVGAGI (reference sequence). The V segment lost 5 bases and the J segment 4 bases; nucleotides outside the gene matches: 7. This CDR3 comprises 15 residues.

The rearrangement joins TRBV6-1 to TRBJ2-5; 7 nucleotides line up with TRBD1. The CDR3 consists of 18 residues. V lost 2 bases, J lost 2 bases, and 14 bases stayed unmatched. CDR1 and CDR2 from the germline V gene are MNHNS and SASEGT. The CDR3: CASSEPDRRFPLQETQYF. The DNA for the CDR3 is TGTGCCAGCAGTGAACCGGACAGGCGCTTTCCTCTACAAGAGACCCAGTACTTC.

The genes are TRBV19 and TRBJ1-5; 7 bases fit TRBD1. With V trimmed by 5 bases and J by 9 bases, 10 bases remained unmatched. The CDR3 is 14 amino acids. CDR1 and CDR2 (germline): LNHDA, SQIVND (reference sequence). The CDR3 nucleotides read TGTGCCAGTAGTCCGACAGGGTTGGGAAGGCCCCAGCATTTT. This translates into CASSPTGLGRPQHF.

The CDR3 loop reads CASSLDRDDQPQHF. CDR3 DNA sequence: TGTGCCAGCAGCCTAGACAGGGATGATCAGCCCCAGCATTTT. V usage is TRBV5-5 and J usage is TRBJ1-5; 7 nucleotides agree with TRBD1. CDR3 size: 14 residues. Germline CDR1 reads SGHKS; CDR2 reads YYEKEE (reference sequence). Trimming at V came to 4 bases and at J to 5 bases, leaving 6 bases not matched to a gene. Full variable domain (rest looked up from reference TRBV5-5 and TRBJ1-5): DAGVTQSPTHLIKTRGQQVTLRCSPISGHKSVSWYQQVLGQGPQFIFQYYEKEERGRGNFPDRFSARQFPNYSSELNVNALLLGDSALYLCASSLDRDDQPQHFGDGTRLSIL.

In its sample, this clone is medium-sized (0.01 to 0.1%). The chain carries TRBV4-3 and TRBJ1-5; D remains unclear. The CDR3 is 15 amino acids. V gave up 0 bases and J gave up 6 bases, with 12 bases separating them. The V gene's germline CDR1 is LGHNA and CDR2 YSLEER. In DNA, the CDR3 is TGCGCCAGCAGCCAAGACGGCGGCGCGAGTCAGCCCCAGCATTTT. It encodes CASSQDGGASQPQHF.

In DNA, the CDR3 is TGTGCCAGTAGTATTCGGTCAGGCGACCCCTACGAGCAGTACTTC. Its translation: CASSIRSGDPYEQYF. The V and J genes are TRBV19 and TRBJ2-7; D gene ambiguous. Germline V gene lookup returns CDR1 LNHDA and CDR2 SQIVND (reference sequence). The ends were cut back, 3 bases at V and 2 bases at J, with 14 bases in the middle. This CDR3 region has 15 residues.

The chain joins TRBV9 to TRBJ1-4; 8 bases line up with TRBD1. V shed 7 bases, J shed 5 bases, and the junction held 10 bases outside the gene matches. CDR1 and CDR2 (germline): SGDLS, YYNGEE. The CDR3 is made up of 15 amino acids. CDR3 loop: CASADDRGENEKLFF. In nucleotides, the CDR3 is TGTGCCAGCGCAGATGACAGGGGCGAAAATGAAAAACTGTTTTTT.

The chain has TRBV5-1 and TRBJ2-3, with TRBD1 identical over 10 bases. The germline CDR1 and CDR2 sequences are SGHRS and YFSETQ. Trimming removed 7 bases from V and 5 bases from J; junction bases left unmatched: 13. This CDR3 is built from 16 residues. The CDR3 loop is CASYRRPGTGEDTQYF. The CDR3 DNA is TGCGCCAGCTACCGACGTCCCGGGACAGGGGAAGATACGCAGTATTTT.

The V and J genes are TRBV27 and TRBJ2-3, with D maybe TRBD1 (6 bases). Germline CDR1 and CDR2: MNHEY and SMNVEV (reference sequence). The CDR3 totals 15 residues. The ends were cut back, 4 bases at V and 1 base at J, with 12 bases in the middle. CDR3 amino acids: CASSSHRVGTDTQYF. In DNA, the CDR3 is TGTGCCAGCAGTTCCCACAGGGTGGGCACAGATACGCAGTATTTT.

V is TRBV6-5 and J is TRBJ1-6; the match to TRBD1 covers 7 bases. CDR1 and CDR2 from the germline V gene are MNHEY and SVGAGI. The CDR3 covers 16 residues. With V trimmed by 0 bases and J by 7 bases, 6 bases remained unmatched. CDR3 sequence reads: CASSYSAGGLNSPLHF. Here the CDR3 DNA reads TGTGCCAGCAGTTACTCGGCAGGGGGTCTCAATTCACCCCTCCACTTT.

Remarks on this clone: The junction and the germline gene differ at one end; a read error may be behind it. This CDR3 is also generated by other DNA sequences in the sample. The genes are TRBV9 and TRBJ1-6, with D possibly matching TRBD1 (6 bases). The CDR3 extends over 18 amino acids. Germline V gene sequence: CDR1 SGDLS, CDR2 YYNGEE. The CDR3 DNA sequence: TGTGCCAGCAGCGCCAGTATATATAGGACAGATTATAATTCGCCCCTCCACTTT. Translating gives CASSASIYRTDYNSPLHF.

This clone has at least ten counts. CDR3 nucleotides: TGTGCCAGCTCACCGTCGACAGGGGGCTACGAGCAGTACTTC. Its protein product is CASSPSTGGYEQYF. The rearrangement uses TRBV18 and TRBJ2-7; 9 nucleotides line up with TRBD1. Per germline, CDR1 KGHSH and CDR2 LQKENI. Germline trimming cut 3 bases from V and 3 bases from J; bases unmatched to any gene: 3. The CDR3 spans 14 residues.

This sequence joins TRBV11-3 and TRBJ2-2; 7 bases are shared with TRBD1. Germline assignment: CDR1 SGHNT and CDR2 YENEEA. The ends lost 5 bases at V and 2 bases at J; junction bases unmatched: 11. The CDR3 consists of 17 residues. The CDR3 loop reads CASSPSPWDRNTGELFF. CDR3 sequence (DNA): TGTGCCAGCAGCCCCTCGCCTTGGGACAGAAACACCGGGGAGCTGTTTTTT.

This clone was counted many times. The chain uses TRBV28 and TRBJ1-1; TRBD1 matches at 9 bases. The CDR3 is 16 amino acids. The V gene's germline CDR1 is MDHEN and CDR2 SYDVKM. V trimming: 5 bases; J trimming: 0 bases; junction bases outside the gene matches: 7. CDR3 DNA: TGTGCCAGCAGTCCGCCCGGACAGGGGTTGAACACTGAAGCTTTCTTT. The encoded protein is CASSPPGQGLNTEAFF. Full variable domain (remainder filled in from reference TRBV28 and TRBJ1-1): DVKVTQSSRYLVKRTGEKVFLECVQDMDHENMFWYRQDPGLGLRLIYFSYDVKMKEKGDIPEGYSVSREKKERFSLILESASTNQTSMYLCASSPPGQGLNTEAFFGQGTRLTVV.

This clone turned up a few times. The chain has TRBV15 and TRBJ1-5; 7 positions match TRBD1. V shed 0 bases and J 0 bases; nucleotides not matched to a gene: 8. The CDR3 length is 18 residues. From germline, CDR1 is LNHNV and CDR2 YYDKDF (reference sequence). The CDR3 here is CATSRDSNTGVSNQPQHF. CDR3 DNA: TGTGCCACCAGCAGAGATTCCAACACAGGGGTTAGCAATCAGCCCCAGCATTTT.

The CDR3 sequence is CASSDSLEGPDTDTQYF. The CDR3 nucleotides read TGCGCCAGCAGTGACTCCCTTGAGGGCCCCGACACAGATACGCAGTATTTT. The rearrangement links TRBV10-2 to TRBJ2-3; the D gene is possibly TRBD2 (5 bases). This CDR3 spans 17 amino acids. The ends were cut back, 3 bases at V and 2 bases at J, with 18 bases in the middle. Germline CDR1 WSHSY, CDR2 SAAADI.

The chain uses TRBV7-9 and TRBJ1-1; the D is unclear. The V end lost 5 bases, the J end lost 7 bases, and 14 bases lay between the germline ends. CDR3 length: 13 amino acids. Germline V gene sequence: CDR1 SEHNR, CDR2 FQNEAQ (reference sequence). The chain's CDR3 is CASSPDDGVEAFF. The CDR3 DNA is TGTGCCAGCAGCCCAGACGATGGAGTTGAAGCTTTCTTT.

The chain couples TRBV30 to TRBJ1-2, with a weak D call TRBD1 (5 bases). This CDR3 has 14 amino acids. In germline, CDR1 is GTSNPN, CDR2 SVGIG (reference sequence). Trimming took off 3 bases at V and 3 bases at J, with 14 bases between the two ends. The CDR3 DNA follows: TGTGCCTGGAGAGGCCAGGGCGGCGACTATGGCTACACCTTC. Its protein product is CAWRGQGGDYGYTF.

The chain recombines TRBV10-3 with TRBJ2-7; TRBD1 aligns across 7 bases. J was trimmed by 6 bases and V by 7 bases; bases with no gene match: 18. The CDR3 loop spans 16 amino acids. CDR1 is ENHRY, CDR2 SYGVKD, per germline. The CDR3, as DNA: TGTGCCATCACCGAATCCCCCAACCGGGACAGCGCCGAGCAGTACTTC. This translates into CAITESPNRDSAEQYF.

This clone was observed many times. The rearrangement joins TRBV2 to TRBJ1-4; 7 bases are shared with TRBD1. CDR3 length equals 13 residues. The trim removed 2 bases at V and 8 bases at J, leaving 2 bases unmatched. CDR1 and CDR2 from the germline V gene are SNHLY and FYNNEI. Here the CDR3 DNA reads TGTGCCAGCAGTGAACAGGGGGTGGAAAAACTGTTTTTT. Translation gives CASSEQGVEKLFF.

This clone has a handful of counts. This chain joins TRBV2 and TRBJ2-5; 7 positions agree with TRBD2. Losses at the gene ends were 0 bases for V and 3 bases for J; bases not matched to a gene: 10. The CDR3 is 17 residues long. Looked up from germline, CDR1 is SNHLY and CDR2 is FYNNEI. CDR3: CASSEALSGRRKETQYF. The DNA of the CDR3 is TGTGCCAGCAGTGAAGCGCTTAGCGGGCGGAGAAAAGAGACCCAGTACTTC.

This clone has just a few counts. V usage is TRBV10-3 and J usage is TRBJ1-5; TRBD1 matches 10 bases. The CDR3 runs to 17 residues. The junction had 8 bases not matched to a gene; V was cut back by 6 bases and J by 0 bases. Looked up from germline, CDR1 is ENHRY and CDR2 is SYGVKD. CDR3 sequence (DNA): TGTGCCATCAGAGAGGAGGGACAGGGGTATAGCAATCAGCCCCAGCATTTT. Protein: CAIREEGQGYSNQPQHF.